The clone carrying this T cell receptor (beta chain) appeared a few times. The V and J ends lost 7 bases and 4 bases respectively, with 17 bases between them. Germline lookup yields CDR1 SGHDT and CDR2 YYEEEE. This CDR3 region has 14 residues. Indicated treatment: oral pan-JAK inhibitor, 5-10 mg twice daily. The data were obtained in a study of CD8+ T cells in alopecia areata. Extraction and reverse transcription of RNA yielded cDNA as the sequencing template. Profiling relied on immunoSEQ multiplex PCR, and the TCRdb table lists in-frame clones only, not all of them. The sample shows 110,000 to 150,000 clones, roughly 54% of them seen only once.

V gene TRBV5-6 combines with J gene TRBJ1-2; possible D gene TRBD1, 5 bases. The clonotype comes from a human donor with alopecia areata. The sequencing used CD8+ T cells sorted from blood, collected at week 4, from a patient treated with tofacitinib. The CDR3, as DNA: TGTGCCAGCGAGGAAGCCACAGGAAGCTATGGCTACACCTTC. This codes for CASEEATGSYGYTF.